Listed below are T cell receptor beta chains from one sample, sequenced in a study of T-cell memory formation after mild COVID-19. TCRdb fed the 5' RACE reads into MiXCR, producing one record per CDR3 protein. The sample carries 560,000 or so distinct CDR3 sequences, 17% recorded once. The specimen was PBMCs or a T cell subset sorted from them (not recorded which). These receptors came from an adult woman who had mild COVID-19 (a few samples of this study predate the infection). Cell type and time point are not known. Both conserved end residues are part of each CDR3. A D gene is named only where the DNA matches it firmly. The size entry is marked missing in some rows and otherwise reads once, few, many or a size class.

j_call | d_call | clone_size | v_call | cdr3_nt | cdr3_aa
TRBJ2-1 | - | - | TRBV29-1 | TGCAGCGTTGAAGAACGAGTTAATGAGCAGTTCTTC | CSVEERVNEQFF
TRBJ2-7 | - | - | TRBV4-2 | TGTGCCAGCAGCCCTTCACTAGCCCGCTACGAGCAGTACTTC | CASSPSLARYEQYF
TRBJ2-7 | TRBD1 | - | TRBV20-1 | TGCAGTGCCGGGACAGGGGACGAGCAGTACTTC | CSAGTGDEQYF
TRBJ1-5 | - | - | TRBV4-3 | TGCGCCAGCAGCCAAGTAGCGGGGGCCGATCAGCCCCAGCATTTT | CASSQVAGADQPQHF
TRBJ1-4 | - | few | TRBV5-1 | - | CASRVSGRIIMKNCFF
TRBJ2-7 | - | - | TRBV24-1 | TGTGCCACCAGTGATAGGAGCTACGAGCAGTACTTC | CATSDRSYEQYF
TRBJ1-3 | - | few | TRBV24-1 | TGTGCCACCAGTGATTTACGTTTTGGAAACACCATATATTTT | CATSDLRFGNTIYF
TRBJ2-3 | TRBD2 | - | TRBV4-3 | TGCGCCAGCAGCCAAGATGCTAGCGGGAGGACGCGGCCCGGCACAGATACGCAGTATTTT | CASSQDASGRTRPGTDTQYF
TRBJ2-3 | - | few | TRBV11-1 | TGTGCCAGTCTACACCGTATCACAGATACGCAGTATTTT | CASLHRITDTQYF
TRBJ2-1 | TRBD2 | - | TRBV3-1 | TGTGCCAGCAGCCGTAAGGCCGGGACTAGCGGTCATGAGCAGTTCTTC | CASSRKAGTSGHEQFF
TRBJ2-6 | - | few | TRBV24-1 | TGTGCCACCAGTGAGCCGACAGGCCCATCTGGGGCCAACGTCCTGACTTTC | CATSEPTGPSGANVLTF
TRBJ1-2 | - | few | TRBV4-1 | TGCGCCAGCAGCCAGGACGGACCTTATGGCTACACCTTC | CASSQDGPYGYTF
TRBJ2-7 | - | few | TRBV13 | TGTGCCAGCAGCTTACGAGGGGGGAGTGACGAGCAGTACTTC | CASSLRGGSDEQYF
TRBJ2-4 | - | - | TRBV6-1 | TGTGCCAGCCCTCCCAGGGGGCGGGGGTTCGACAAAAACATTCAGTACTTC | CASPPRGRGFDKNIQYF
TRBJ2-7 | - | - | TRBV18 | TGTGCCAGCTCACCACAACAGGGCCAGGCCTACGAGCAGTACTTC | CASSPQQGQAYEQYF
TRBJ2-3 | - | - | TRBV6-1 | TGTGCCAGCAGACCCATGGCGGGGGCTTGGACAGATACGCAGTATTTT | CASRPMAGAWTDTQYF
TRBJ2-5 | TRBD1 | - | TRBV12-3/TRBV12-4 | TGTGCCAGCAGTTTAGTAGGGACAGGGGGCGGGGAGACCCAGTACTTC | CASSLVGTGGGETQYF
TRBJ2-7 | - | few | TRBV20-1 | TGCAGTGCTAGACTCCCCTACGAGCAGTACTTC | CSARLPYEQYF
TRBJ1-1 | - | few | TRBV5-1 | TGCGCCAGCAGCTTGCCGGAATCGGGGAACACTGAAGCTTTCTTT | CASSLPESGNTEAFF
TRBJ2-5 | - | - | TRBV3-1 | TGTGCCAGCAGCCAGGGATTGGGAGAGACCCAGTACTTC | CASSQGLGETQYF
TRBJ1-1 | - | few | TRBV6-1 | TGTGCCAGCAGCCCTCTCGCGACAGGTACTGAAGCTTTCTTT | CASSPLATGTEAFF
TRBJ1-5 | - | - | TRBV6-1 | TGTGCCAGCAGTGAAGCGGGCGGGAGTCAGCCCCAGCATTTT | CASSEAGGSQPQHF
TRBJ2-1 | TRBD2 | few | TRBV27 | TGTGCCAGCAGTTCGAGCAAACTAGCGGCCCAATACAATGAGCAGTTCTTC | CASSSSKLAAQYNEQFF
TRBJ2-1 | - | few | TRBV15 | TGTGCCACCAGCTCTCGACGGTACAATGAGCAGTTCTTC | CATSSRRYNEQFF
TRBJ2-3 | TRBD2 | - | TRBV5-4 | TGTGCCAGCTCGAGCGGGGGGGCCTTTCGCACAGATACGCAGTATTTT | CASSSGGAFRTDTQYF
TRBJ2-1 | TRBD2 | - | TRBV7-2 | TGTGCCAGCAGCACGACCGGGACTAGTCACAATGAGCAGTTCTTC | CASSTTGTSHNEQFF
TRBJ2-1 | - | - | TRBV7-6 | TGTGCCAGCAGCTTACGGCGGAATGAGCAGTTCTTC | CASSLRRNEQFF
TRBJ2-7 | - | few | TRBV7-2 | TGTGCCAGCAGCCTAACCGCGGGACTTTCCAGCTCCTACGAGCAGTACTTC | CASSLTAGLSSSYEQYF
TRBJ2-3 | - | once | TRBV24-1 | TGTGCCACCAGTCCGGGAGTTAGCACAGATACGCAGTATTTT | CATSPGVSTDTQYF